This entry lists 7 T cell receptor beta chains sequenced from one sample in a study of blood T cell repertoires in COVID-19. TCRdb's copy holds only in-frame clones and misses some; the assay was immunoSEQ multiplex PCR. The sample has approximately 200,000 clones; 80% to 90% are singletons. Sequenced sample: peripheral blood. The receptors derive from a woman in her forties or fifties with acute or convalescent COVID-19.

The chain employs TRBV6-5 and TRBJ1-2; D perhaps matches TRBD1 (5 bases). Germline-derived CDR1 and CDR2 are MNHEY and SVGAGI. V was trimmed by 6 bases and J by 4 bases, leaving 15 bases between them. The CDR3 length is 14 residues. The CDR3 protein is CASSPGGGVYGYTF. CDR3 in DNA: TGTGCCAGCAGCCCCGGCGGGGGGGTCTATGGCTACACCTTC.

This rearrangement joins TRBV5-1 to TRBJ1-2, with a possible D match to TRBD1 (5 bases). Trimming shortened V by 2 bases and J by 6 bases, and 8 bases separated the two germline ends. The CDR3 consists of 12 residues. Germline assignment: CDR1 SGHRS and CDR2 YFSETQ. The CDR3 spells CASSFTGHGYTF. In DNA form, the CDR3 reads TGCGCCAGCAGCTTTACAGGTCATGGCTACACCTTC.

Turning to this clone: Other DNA sequences in the sample encode the same CDR3. The chain is built from TRBV18 and TRBJ2-3; D not resolved. CDR3 length: 12 residues. CDR1 KGHSH and CDR2 LQKENI come from the germline V gene. V was cut by 6 bases and J by 2 bases, with 6 bases left in between. The CDR3 loop reads CASSPSTDTQYF. In nucleotides, the CDR3 is TGTGCCAGCTCCCCGTCCACAGATACGCAGTATTTT.

The chain employs TRBV2 and TRBJ2-5; TRBD2 matches at 10 bases. The CDR3 runs 15 residues. Germline V gives CDR1 SNHLY, CDR2 FYNNEI. The V and J ends lost 5 bases and 5 bases, in that order; junction bases with no gene match: 8. The CDR3 loop is CASSPRTSGAETQYF. The CDR3 DNA follows: TGTGCCAGCAGTCCACGGACTAGCGGTGCGGAGACCCAGTACTTC. The full variable domain, its missing parts supplied by reference TRBV2 and TRBJ2-5, is EPEVTQTPSHQVTQMGQEVILRCVPISNHLYFYWYRQILGQKVEFLVSFYNNEISEKSEIFDDQFSVERPDGSNFTLKIRSTKLEDSAMYFCASSPRTSGAETQYFGPGTRLLVL.

The V call is TRBV27, the J call TRBJ1-4; D is possibly TRBD1 (5 bases). CDR1 and CDR2 from the germline V gene are MNHEY and SMNVEV (reference sequence). The CDR3 spans 13 residues. The ends were cut back, 6 bases at V and 8 bases at J, with 13 bases in the middle. CDR3 sequence: CASRSGSEEKLFF. The DNA of the CDR3 is TGTGCCAGCAGATCAGGGTCGGAGGAAAAACTGTTTTTT.

This clone was recorded a few times. This rearrangement joins TRBV19 to TRBJ2-3, with D hard to call. This CDR3 is 15 amino acids long. V gave up 3 bases and J gave up 1 base, with 11 bases separating them. CDR1 is LNHDA, CDR2 SQIVND, per germline (reference sequence). The CDR3 here is CASSISSRGTDTQYF. CDR3 nucleotide sequence: TGTGCCAGTAGTATTTCGTCAAGAGGCACAGATACGCAGTATTTT.

In its sample, this clone was seen a few times. This chain links TRBV10-3 with TRBJ2-5; D not resolved. V gave up 8 bases and J gave up 0 bases, with 10 bases separating them. This CDR3 comprises 13 residues. Germline assignment: CDR1 ENHRY and CDR2 SYGVKD. The CDR3 DNA reads TGTGCCATCGGTTTAGCAAACCAAGAGACCCAGTACTTC. Protein product: CAIGLANQETQYF.